This T cell receptor (beta chain) was identified during a study of T cell changes during pregnancy in multiple sclerosis. The CDR3 has 16 amino acids. Trimming at V came to 0 bases and at J to 5 bases, leaving 9 bases not matched to a gene. Germline CDR1 reads LGHNT; CDR2 reads FRNRAP. The repertoire was sequenced with immunoSEQ multiplex PCR; TCRdb's copy has only in-frame clones and lacks some. Of 60,000 to 70,000 clones listed, more than 85% were seen once; the top ten hold almost 1.5%. J is TRBJ1-1 and V is TRBV12-5; TRBD1 matches at 7 bases. This TCR was recovered from a female donor with multiple sclerosis, enrolled in a pregnancy study. The sample consisted of peripheral blood, taken in the second trimester of pregnancy. CDR3 sequence reads: CASGLVRVGQETEAFF. Written as DNA, the CDR3 is TGTGCTAGTGGTTTGGTCCGGGTTGGACAGGAGACTGAAGCTTTCTTT.